Included here is one T cell receptor beta chain sequence, with context. This sample is part of a study of control samples from healthy donors and cancer patients. V lost 0 bases and J lost 3; bases outside the gene matches: 2. Germline V gene lookup returns CDR1 SEHNR and CDR2 FQNEAQ (reference sequence). This CDR3 has 16 residues. Sequenced by immunoSEQ multiplex PCR; TCRdb stores in-frame clones only, minus some. Of some 160,000 clones listed, about 94% are singletons. Sequencing was performed on blood. This chain uses TRBV7-9 with TRBJ2-3; TRBD2 aligns across 11 bases. The receptor's source is a woman aged 40 to 49 in good health. For the CDR3, the DNA is TGTGCCAGCAGCTTAGCTCTAGCGGGGGGAACAGATACGCAGTATTTT. The encoded protein is CASSLALAGGTDTQYF. Drawing the rest from reference TRBV7-9 and TRBJ2-3, the complete variable domain is DTGVSQNPRHKITKRGQNVTFRCDPISEHNRLYWYRQTLGQGPEFLTYFQNEAQLEKSRLLSDRFSAERPKGSFSTLEIQRTEQGDSAMYLCASSLALAGGTDTQYFGPGTRLTVL.